The next 24 T cell receptor beta chains were all read from a single sample in a study of CD8 T cells in Susac syndrome. Random hexamers served to reverse transcribe about 0.5 to 1 ug RNA. TCRdb reprocessed the immunoSEQ multiplex PCR reads via MiXCR and lists one record per CDR3 protein. The sample has tens of thousands of distinct CDR3 sequences, 90% to 95% seen once. Sequenced sample: CD4+ T cells from PBMCs. The origin of the receptors is a human donor with Susac syndrome.

The rearrangement links TRBV18 to TRBJ2-7; 14 nucleotides align to TRBD2. Looked up from germline, CDR1 is KGHSH and CDR2 is LQKENI. The CDR3 consists of 18 residues. V lost 6 bases, J lost 2 bases, and 12 bases stayed unmatched. CDR3 sequence (DNA): TGTGCCAGCTCCCCCGGACTAGCGGGGGGACGGGCGACCTACGAGCAGTACTTC. Amino acids: CASSPGLAGGRATYEQYF. The entire variable domain, with the rest obtained from reference TRBV18 and TRBJ2-7, is as follows: NAGVMQNPRHLVRRRGQEARLRCSPMKGHSHVYWYRQLPEEGLKFMVYLQKENIIDESGMPKERFSAEFPKEGPSILRIQQVVRGDSAAYFCASSPGLAGGRATYEQYFGPGTRLTVT.

The chain carries TRBV6-5 and TRBJ2-6; D gene ambiguous. Trimming stripped 2 bases from V and 0 bases from J, with 5 bases between. This CDR3 has 15 amino acids. Per germline, CDR1 MNHEY and CDR2 SVGAGI. The CDR3 sequence is CASSYLVSGANVLTF. In nucleotides, the CDR3 is TGTGCCAGCAGTTACCTTGTCTCTGGGGCCAACGTCCTGACTTTC.

The gene calls are TRBV4-2 and TRBJ2-7; 8 nucleotides agree with TRBD1. Trimming took 1 base from V and 1 from J; bases not matched to a gene: 6. The CDR3 covers 16 residues. CDR1 LGHNA and CDR2 YNFKEQ come from the germline V gene. CDR3 sequence: CASSQVGTGLSYEQYF. The CDR3 coding sequence is TGTGCCAGCAGCCAAGTTGGGACAGGCCTATCCTACGAGCAGTACTTC.

The rearrangement links TRBV12-3 or TRBV12-4 to TRBJ2-3; D is possibly TRBD1 (5 bases). This CDR3 has 15 residues. The V and J ends lost 5 bases and 5 bases respectively, with 17 bases between them. The CDR3 protein is CASSPRRRAIDTQYF. Written as DNA, the CDR3 is TGTGCCAGCAGTCCCCGGCGCAGGGCCATAGATACGCAGTATTTT.

V and J are TRBV10-3 and TRBJ1-5, with unresolved D. V was clipped by 3 bases and J by 5 bases, with 8 bases between them. The CDR3 contains 13 residues. CDR1 and CDR2 (germline): ENHRY, SYGVKD. The CDR3 spells CAISEQNDQPQHF. CDR3 coding DNA: TGTGCCATCAGTGAACAGAATGATCAGCCCCAGCATTTT.

This chain connects TRBV7-8 to TRBJ2-7; weak D call: TRBD2 (7 bases). Germline V gives CDR1 SGHVS, CDR2 FQNEAQ. The CDR3 runs 15 residues. Trimming shortened V by 4 bases and J by 5 bases, and 18 bases separated the two germline ends. The CDR3 sequence: CASSSMGGPTDEQYF. Here the CDR3 DNA reads TGTGCCAGCAGCTCAATGGGGGGGCCTACGGACGAGCAGTACTTC.

V usage is TRBV23-1 and J usage is TRBJ1-4, with 8 positions matching TRBD1. TRBV23-1 is assigned to the ORF class and has an uncertain function. CDR3 length: 15 amino acids. V gave up 6 bases and J gave up 6 bases; unmatched junction bases: 9. In nucleotides, the CDR3 is TGCGCCAGCAGCCCAACGACAGGGGCCGATGAAAAACTGTTTTTT. This gives the protein CASSPTTGADEKLFF.

This clonotype showed up just once. The gene calls are TRBV12-3 or TRBV12-4 and TRBJ2-7; no firm D call. V was clipped by 1 base and J by 2 bases, with 6 bases between them. The CDR3 has 13 residues. Here the CDR3 DNA reads TGTGCCAGCAGTTTAGTGAGCCCCTACGAGCAGTACTTC. Translation: CASSLVSPYEQYF.

The V gene is TRBV18, the J gene TRBJ1-2; TRBD1 agrees at 11 bases. The CDR3 spans 14 residues. Losses at the gene ends were 3 bases for V and 6 bases for J; bases not matched to a gene: 3. The germline gives CDR1 KGHSH, CDR2 LQKENI. The CDR3 DNA is TGTGCCAGCTCACCGGACAGGGGGCTGGATGGCTACACCTTC. This encodes CASSPDRGLDGYTF.

The J gene is TRBJ2-5, the V gene TRBV20-1; TRBD1 is a possible D gene (6 bases). V was pared by 3 bases and J by 1 base, with 9 bases between. Per the germline V gene, CDR1 is DFQATT and CDR2 is SNEGSKA (reference sequence). The CDR3 has 13 amino acids. CDR3 residues: CSASRDTQETQYF. DNA of the CDR3: TGCAGTGCTAGCCGGGACACCCAAGAGACCCAGTACTTC.

The chain couples TRBV20-1 to TRBJ2-7; 10 bases are a match to TRBD1. This CDR3 contains 16 residues. Unmatched junction bases numbered 8, after V lost 1 base and J lost 2 bases. In germline, CDR1 is DFQATT, CDR2 SNEGSKA (reference sequence). Here the CDR3 reads CSARVFQGQGTYEQYF. The CDR3 nucleotides are TGCAGTGCTAGAGTCTTTCAGGGACAGGGGACCTACGAGCAGTACTTC.

V usage is TRBV30 and J usage is TRBJ1-1; TRBD1 matches 9 bases. The CDR3 extends over 13 amino acids. Germline assignment: CDR1 GTSNPN and CDR2 SVGIG (reference sequence). Trimming cost V 0 bases and J 8 bases; bases outside gene matches: 4. CDR3 DNA: TGTGCCTGGAGTGTAACAGGGGGCCTCGAAGCTTTCTTT. Translated: CAWSVTGGLEAFF.

The chain links TRBV12-3 or TRBV12-4 to TRBJ1-2; tentatively, D is TRBD1 (6 bases). V lost 7 bases to trimming and J lost 5 bases, with 17 bases between them. This CDR3 is 14 amino acids long. CDR3 nucleotides: TGTGCCAGCACTTCGACAGGCCAAGGGTATGGCTACACCTTC. Its translation is CASTSTGQGYGYTF.

A note on this clonotype: The junction differs from germline at one of its ends, possibly a read error. The rearrangement joins TRBV20-1 to TRBJ1-3; tentatively, D is TRBD1 (6 bases). CDR1 DFQATT and CDR2 SNEGSKA come from the germline V gene (reference sequence). The CDR3 is made up of 16 amino acids. The CDR3 DNA reads as TGCAGTGCTACTAAGGGCCGCGGAGAGGGGGGAACCACCATATATTTT. It yields the protein CSATKGRGEGGTTIYF.

The chain combines TRBV7-6 with TRBJ2-4; tentative D call: TRBD2 (5 bases). The ends were cut back, 1 base at V and 2 bases at J, with 15 bases in the middle. The length of the CDR3 is 17 residues. CDR1 SGHVS and CDR2 FNYEAQ come from the germline V gene. The CDR3 protein is CASSLDDPTGTKNIQYF. The CDR3 DNA follows: TGTGCCAGCAGCTTAGATGATCCGACGGGAACCAAAAACATTCAGTACTTC. The full variable domain, completed using reference TRBV7-6 and TRBJ2-4, is GAGVSQSPRYKVTKRGQDVALRCDPISGHVSLYWYRQALGQGPEFLTYFNYEAQQDKSGLPNDRFSAERPEGSISTLTIQRTEQRDSAMYRCASSLDDPTGTKNIQYFGAGTRLSVL.

The V call is TRBV5-1, the J call TRBJ2-3, with D perhaps matching TRBD2 (6 bases). Germline V gene data show CDR1 as SGHRS and CDR2 as YFSETQ. V was shortened by 6 bases and J by 1 base, with 12 bases between the two germline ends. CDR3 length: 14 amino acids. CDR3 nucleotide sequence: TGCGCCAGCATGGGGGGAGGACGCACAGATACGCAGTATTTT. Translated, it gives CASMGGGRTDTQYF.

This clonotype was seen more than once but under ten times. This chain uses TRBV12-3 or TRBV12-4 with TRBJ1-2; D possibly corresponds to TRBD1 (5 bases). V lost 2 bases and J 4 bases, leaving 8 bases between the germline ends. CDR3 length: 13 amino acids. For the CDR3, the DNA is TGTGCCAGCAGTTTACGAGGGGTCTATGGCTACACCTTC. The encoded protein is CASSLRGVYGYTF.

The chain has TRBV11-3 and TRBJ1-1; no clear D gene. The germline V gene has CDR1 SGHNT and CDR2 YENEEA. V was trimmed by 3 bases and J by 2 bases, leaving 1 base between them. This CDR3 is built from 11 residues. CDR3 in amino acids: CASSFNTEAFF. In nucleotides, the CDR3 is TGTGCCAGCAGCTTTAACACTGAAGCTTTCTTT.

V usage is TRBV29-1 and J usage is TRBJ1-3; D is possibly TRBD1 (6 bases). The CDR3 is 15 amino acids. Trimming shortened V by 1 base and J by 6 bases, and 16 bases separated the two germline ends. Germline V gives CDR1 SQVTM, CDR2 ANQGSEA. CDR3 coding DNA: TGCAGCGTTGAAGGGCCGGGGGCATTAATAAACACCATATATTTT. This translates into CSVEGPGALINTIYF. Based on the CDR3 plus reference TRBV29-1 and TRBJ1-3, the full variable domain is SAVISQKPSRDICQRGTSLTIQCQVDSQVTMMFWYRQQPGQSLTLIATANQGSEATYESGFVIDKFPISRPNLTFSTLTVSNMSPEDSSIYLCSVEGPGALINTIYFGEGSWLTVV.

This clonotype has just one count. This chain uses TRBV6-2 or TRBV6-3 with TRBJ1-1; 8 bases agree with TRBD1. Germline V gene sequence: CDR1 MNHEY, CDR2 SVGEGT. V dropped 6 bases and J dropped 11; count of bases not matched to a gene: 14. The CDR3 length is 14 residues. The CDR3 DNA follows: TGTGCCAGCAGCCGTACCGGACAGGGAAGGAAGGCTTTCTTT. As protein: CASSRTGQGRKAFF.

The CDR3 loop reads CASSPGTDYGYTF. CDR3 sequence (DNA): TGTGCCAGCTCACCCGGGACGGATTATGGCTACACCTTC. This chain links TRBV18 with TRBJ1-2; TRBD1 is a possible D gene (5 bases). This CDR3 is 13 amino acids long. V gave up 3 bases and J gave up 5 bases, with 10 bases separating them. CDR1 and CDR2 from the germline V gene are KGHSH and LQKENI.

This clonotype was counted a few times. The CDR3 protein is CSARVSGGRGQPQHF. Written as DNA, the CDR3 is TGCAGTGCTAGAGTATCGGGGGGCAGGGGTCAGCCCCAGCATTTT. J is TRBJ1-5 and V is TRBV20-1; TRBD1 might be the D (6 bases). Germline CDR1 DFQATT, CDR2 SNEGSKA (reference sequence). V was trimmed by 1 base and J by 6 bases, leaving 16 bases between them. The CDR3 length is 15 residues.

This clonotype showed up just once. The chain joins TRBV20-1 to TRBJ2-7, with TRBD2 identical over 7 bases. CDR1 and CDR2 (germline): DFQATT, SNEGSKA (reference sequence). The trim removed 6 bases at V and 0 bases at J, leaving 8 bases unmatched. This CDR3 contains 14 residues. DNA of the CDR3: TGCAGTGCCATTTCTAGCGGCCTCTCCTACGAGCAGTACTTC. This encodes CSAISSGLSYEQYF.

The chain recombines TRBV20-1 with TRBJ2-2; possibly TRBD1 for D (6 bases). Trimming took off 4 bases at V and 5 bases at J, with 11 bases between the two ends. Germline V CDR1 and CDR2: DFQATT, SNEGSKA (reference sequence). The CDR3 has 13 residues. The CDR3 loop is CSATEGVTGELFF. The CDR3 DNA sequence: TGCAGTGCTACCGAGGGGGTGACCGGGGAGCTGTTTTTT.